This entry lists 11 T cell receptor beta chains sequenced from one sample in a study of breast tumors, draining lymph nodes, adjacent tissues. TCRdb called the multiplex PCR reads again in MiXCR, with one record for every CDR3 protein. The sample comprises nearly 200,000 distinct CDR3 sequences, approximately 33% of which are singletons, and approximately 4.3% rests with the top ten. Axillary draining lymph nodes of breast cancer patients supplied the node samples. Sequences were obtained from axillary lymph node tissue. The origin of the receptors is a female donor with breast cancer. Some clones in this sample may be carry-over from other donors' samples.

This clonotype has a count of ten or more. The chain carries TRBV5-1 and TRBJ2-7; D is unresolved. CDR1 and CDR2 from the germline V gene are SGHRS and YFSETQ. Trimming took off 4 bases at V and 5 bases at J, with 19 bases between the two ends. This CDR3 region has 15 residues. CDR3 sequence: CASSTARLTLDEQYF. The CDR3 nucleotides are TGCGCCAGCAGCACGGCTCGCCTCACATTGGACGAGCAGTACTTC. Filled out from reference TRBV5-1 and TRBJ2-7, the complete variable domain reads KAGVTQTPRYLIKTRGQQVTLSCSPISGHRSVSWYQQTPGQGLQFLFEYFSETQRNKGNFPGRFSGRQFSNSRSEMNVSTLELGDSALYLCASSTARLTLDEQYFGPGTRLTVT.

This clonotype was seen at least ten times. The chain joins TRBV6-5 to TRBJ1-4, with D possibly being TRBD1 (6 bases). Trimming pared 6 bases from V and 8 bases from J, leaving 19 bases between. The V gene's germline CDR1 is MNHEY and CDR2 SVGAGI. The CDR3 contains 15 residues. The CDR3 reads CASRPSQGFREKLFF. CDR3 in DNA: TGTGCCAGCAGACCATCCCAGGGGTTTCGCGAAAAACTGTTTTTT.

A note on this clonotype: This may be a read error: a much more frequent sequence differs by one nucleotide. This chain links TRBV20-1 with TRBJ1-5, with D perhaps matching TRBD1 (6 bases). CDR1 is DFQATT and CDR2 is SNEGSKA in the germline V gene (reference sequence). The ends were cut back, 5 bases at V and 2 bases at J, with 22 bases in the middle. The CDR3 runs to 17 residues. CDR3 nucleotides: TGCAGTGCTTATCAGCCTGGACAGCCCGCGGGCAATCAGCCCCAGCATTTT. It translates to CSAYQPGQPAGNQPQHF.

This rearrangement joins TRBV5-5 to TRBJ2-3; TRBD2 agrees at 7 bases. Germline-derived CDR1 and CDR2 are SGHKS and YYEKEE (reference sequence). The ends lost 4 bases at V and 1 base at J; junction bases unmatched: 6. The CDR3 spans 15 residues. CDR3 nucleotide sequence: TGTGCCAGCAGCCCGGGAGGACCGGGCACAGATACGCAGTATTTT. The encoded protein is CASSPGGPGTDTQYF.

This clonotype was seen repeatedly, ten times or more. The chain carries TRBV15 and TRBJ1-5, with 10 bases matching TRBD1. CDR3 length: 15 amino acids. CDR1 and CDR2 from the germline V gene are LNHNV and YYDKDF (reference sequence). Trimming cost V 1 base and J 6 bases; bases outside gene matches: 3. CDR3 protein: CATSRGDRGPQPQHF. The DNA of the CDR3 is TGTGCCACCAGCAGAGGGGACAGGGGTCCTCAGCCCCAGCATTTT.

For this clonotype: Because it lacks the conserved phenylalanine or tryptophan at the end, this CDR3 is likely a read error. V usage is TRBV5-4 and J usage is TRBJ2-7; D gene uncertain. Trimming removed 1 base at V and 5 bases at J, with 10 bases between. From germline, CDR1 is SGHNT and CDR2 YYREEE (reference sequence). CDR3 length equals 13 residues. CDR3 sequence (DNA): TGTGCCAGCAGCTTGAGGCAGGCCCACGAGCAGTACCTC. It yields the protein CASSLRQAHEQYL.

This clonotype was observed many times. The chain links TRBV5-5 to TRBJ2-7, with D unresolved. V was shortened by 1 base and J by 0 bases, with 11 bases between the two germline ends. Per germline, CDR1 SGHKS and CDR2 YYEKEE (reference sequence). There are 15 residues in the CDR3. CDR3 sequence: CASSLPLKGSYEQYF. The DNA for the CDR3 is TGTGCCAGCAGCTTGCCTCTTAAGGGCTCCTACGAGCAGTACTTC.

The gene calls are TRBV9 and TRBJ1-5, with 8 positions matching TRBD1. V was clipped by 2 bases and J by 0 bases; unmatched bases: 16. The CDR3 totals 20 residues. Per the germline V gene, CDR1 is SGDLS and CDR2 is YYNGEE. This chain's CDR3 is CASSVALGQGPLYSNQPQHF. For the CDR3, the DNA is TGTGCCAGCAGCGTTGCACTCGGACAGGGCCCCCTATATAGCAATCAGCCCCAGCATTTT.

This clonotype was seen just once. It may be a read error: a sequence one base away is much more abundant. This chain connects TRBV28 to TRBJ2-7; 9 bases line up with TRBD1. Germline assignment: CDR1 MDHEN and CDR2 SYDVKM. The CDR3 covers 15 residues. The CDR3 bases are TGTGCCAGCAGTGTACCGGGACAGGGTTTCTACGAGCAGCACTTC. Its protein is CASSVPGQGFYEQHF.

V is TRBV19 and J is TRBJ2-7, with D perhaps TRBD2 (6 bases). Looked up from germline, CDR1 is LNHDA and CDR2 is SQIVND (reference sequence). V lost 1 base, J lost 3 bases, and 31 bases lay in between. The CDR3 is 21 amino acids. CDR3 nucleotide sequence: TGTGCCAGTAGTATAGCTGAAGGGCGCCAGCAGCTTGGAGGGCGGGTCTACGAGCAGTACTTC. Translation: CASSIAEGRQQLGGRVYEQYF.

This clonotype was seen just once. V gene TRBV12-3 or TRBV12-4 combines with J gene TRBJ1-6; 7 positions agree with TRBD1. V dropped 4 bases and J dropped 7; count of bases not matched to a gene: 13. This CDR3 has 17 amino acids. CDR3 residues: CASSSLQGLRLNSPLHF. The CDR3, as DNA: TGTGCCAGCAGTTCCTTACAGGGGCTTAGGCTGAATTCACCCCTCCACTTT.